The next 21 T cell receptor beta chains were all read from a single sample in a study of T cell responses to AZD1222 COVID-19 vaccine. The table came from immunoSEQ multiplex PCR; TCRdb's copy has only in-frame clones and leaves some out. The sample has 120,000 or so clones; roughly 92% are singletons. The sequenced sample was peripheral blood, obtained on day 0 of AZD1222 vaccination. The receptors originated from an adult in good health.

The CDR3 DNA sequence: TGTGCCAGCTCACCTCCACCGGCTACAGGGAAAACTGAAGCTTTCTTT. Its translation: CASSPPPATGKTEAFF. V is TRBV18 and J is TRBJ1-1; D perhaps matches TRBD1 (6 bases). Trimming took off 3 bases at V and 5 bases at J, with 19 bases between the two ends. Germline V gene data show CDR1 as KGHSH and CDR2 as LQKENI. CDR3 length equals 16 residues.

The CDR3 coding sequence is TGTGCCAGCAGCCCCCCCCCAGGGACTGGAAACACCATATATTTT. Amino acids: CASSPPPGTGNTIYF. The rearrangement joins TRBV4-2 to TRBJ1-3; a possible D gene is TRBD1 (5 bases). Germline V gives CDR1 LGHNA, CDR2 YNFKEQ. Trimming took 4 bases from V and 2 from J, leaving 12 bases between them. CDR3 length equals 15 residues.

The chain employs TRBV29-1 and TRBJ1-1, with 9 bases aligning to TRBD1. V lost 8 bases to trimming and J lost 6 bases; unmatched junction nucleotides: 4. Germline-derived CDR1 and CDR2 are SQVTM and ANQGSEA. The CDR3 loop spans 11 amino acids. CDR3 sequence (DNA): TGCAGCTTACAGGGGGCCGCTGAAGCTTTCTTT. It codes for CSLQGAAEAFF.

This sequence joins TRBV5-1 and TRBJ2-1; 11 positions match TRBD2. The CDR3 length is 16 residues. The V gene's germline CDR1 is SGHRS and CDR2 YFSETQ. Trimming removed 4 bases from V and 4 bases from J; junction bases left unmatched: 7. The CDR3 spells CASSLTGTSGYNEQFF. CDR3 bases: TGCGCCAGCAGCCTTACCGGGACTAGCGGATACAATGAGCAGTTCTTC.

The chain combines TRBV29-1 with TRBJ1-3; D remains unclear. CDR1 and CDR2 from the germline V gene are SQVTM and ANQGSEA. The CDR3 is made up of 11 amino acids. Trimming cost V 7 bases and J 4 bases, with 8 bases left between them. The CDR3 spells CSGWGGNTIYF. The CDR3 bases are TGCAGCGGATGGGGAGGAAACACCATATATTTT.

The J gene is TRBJ1-2, the V gene TRBV3-1 (or the pseudogene TRBV3-2); D unresolved. The CDR3 spans 15 residues. Trimming cost V 4 bases and J 1 base, with 13 bases left between them. The germline gives CDR1 LGHDT, CDR2 YNNKEL (reference sequence). The CDR3 loop reads CASSPPFWGNYGYTF. CDR3 DNA: TGTGCCAGCAGCCCGCCCTTCTGGGGTAACTATGGCTACACCTTC.

This clone has only one observation. This chain joins TRBV6-5 and TRBJ1-3; TRBD1 matches at 9 bases. The J segment lost 0 bases and the V segment lost 6 bases, leaving 3 bases of the junction unmatched. Germline assignment: CDR1 MNHEY and CDR2 SVGAGI. The length of the CDR3 is 15 residues. The CDR3 DNA reads as TGTGCCAGCAGGGGACAGGGCTCCTCTGGAAACACCATATATTTT. This translates into CASRGQGSSGNTIYF.

The V and J genes are TRBV6-5 and TRBJ1-4; 10 nucleotides line up with TRBD1. CDR1 and CDR2 (germline): MNHEY, SVGAGI. The J segment lost 5 bases and the V segment lost 7 bases, leaving 7 bases of the junction unmatched. The CDR3 extends over 15 amino acids. CDR3: CASTTADRGNEKLFF. The CDR3 DNA follows: TGTGCCAGCACCACAGCGGACAGGGGGAATGAAAAACTGTTTTTT.

The rearrangement uses TRBV19 and TRBJ1-3; D is undetermined. The CDR3 is made up of 10 amino acids. The V gene's germline CDR1 is LNHDA and CDR2 SQIVND (reference sequence). The CDR3 sequence is CNPRGNTIYF. The CDR3 DNA reads as TGTAACCCACGGGGAAACACCATATATTTT.

This clone was seen only once. This sequence joins TRBV27 and TRBJ2-1; maybe TRBD1 (5 bases). Per germline, CDR1 MNHEY and CDR2 SMNVEV (reference sequence). The V gene lost 6 bases and the J gene lost 1 base, with 10 bases spanning the gap. The CDR3 loop spans 14 amino acids. The CDR3 DNA follows: TGTGCCAGCAGGAAGGGGCCGTCCTACAATGAGCAGTTCTTC. This encodes CASRKGPSYNEQFF.

The chain has TRBV5-1 and TRBJ2-3, with 8 bases matching TRBD1. Germline V lookup: CDR1 SGHRS, CDR2 YFSETQ. This CDR3 region has 15 residues. V gave up 4 bases and J gave up 2 bases; unmatched junction bases: 6. The CDR3 DNA is TGCGCCAGCAGCGTCACGGGACAGGCCACAGATACGCAGTATTTT. Translation: CASSVTGQATDTQYF.

V gene TRBV11-2 combines with J gene TRBJ1-6; 9 nucleotides align to TRBD1. V lost 6 bases, J lost 11 bases, and 8 bases stayed unmatched. Germline values: CDR1 SGHAT, CDR2 FQNNGV. This CDR3 is built from 14 residues. For the CDR3, the DNA is TGTGCCAGCAGTTGGGGACAGGGTACGCCACCCCTCCACTTT. This encodes CASSWGQGTPPLHF.

The V and J genes are TRBV10-3 and TRBJ1-1, with D possibly TRBD1 on 6 matching bases. The V end lost 10 bases, the J end lost 1 base, and 10 bases lay between the germline ends. The CDR3 spans 12 residues. Per germline, CDR1 ENHRY and CDR2 SYGVKD. The CDR3 DNA reads as TGTGCCACTGGGACACCGAACACTGAAGCTTTCTTT. This sequence encodes CATGTPNTEAFF.

This clone appeared a single time. The V gene is TRBV9, the J gene TRBJ1-2, with D tentatively TRBD1 (6 bases). V lost 0 bases to trimming and J lost 5 bases, with 14 bases between them. CDR1 SGDLS and CDR2 YYNGEE come from the germline V gene. The CDR3 runs to 15 residues. The CDR3 sequence: CASSVEQGQGYGYTF. The CDR3 bases are TGTGCCAGCAGCGTAGAACAGGGCCAGGGGTATGGCTACACCTTC.

The CDR3 protein is CASTWSGTGRPGDPSPLHF. The CDR3, as DNA: TGTGCCAGTACCTGGAGCGGGACAGGGAGGCCGGGGGACCCTTCACCCCTCCACTTT. The rearrangement uses TRBV19 and TRBJ1-6; 9 bases map to TRBD1. This CDR3 comprises 19 residues. Trimming took 7 bases from V and 9 from J; bases not matched to a gene: 22. Germline lookup yields CDR1 LNHDA and CDR2 SQIVND (reference sequence).

This chain uses TRBV7-2 with TRBJ2-1, with 11 bases lining up with TRBD2. V was clipped by 5 bases and J by 3 bases; unmatched bases: 9. The length of the CDR3 is 17 residues. CDR1 SGHTA and CDR2 FQGNSA come from the germline V gene. CDR3 sequence: CASSPPRLAGNYNEQFF. CDR3 coding DNA: TGTGCCAGCAGCCCGCCCCGACTAGCGGGAAACTACAATGAGCAGTTCTTC.

The genes are TRBV30 and TRBJ1-2, with TRBD1 matching over 8 bases. V gave up 4 bases and J gave up 3 bases; unmatched junction bases: 7. Per the germline V gene, CDR1 is GTSNPN and CDR2 is SVGIG (reference sequence). CDR3 length equals 14 residues. The CDR3 DNA reads as TGTGCCTGGAATAGGCAGGGGGCTTACTATGGCTACACCTTC. It yields the protein CAWNRQGAYYGYTF.

The chain employs TRBV9 and TRBJ2-7; TRBD2 is a possible D gene (7 bases). Germline V CDR1 and CDR2: SGDLS, YYNGEE. This CDR3 contains 15 residues. Trimming took 3 bases from V and 3 from J, leaving 16 bases between them. The CDR3 DNA sequence: TGTGCCAGCAGCGAGGGGAGGGGGAAATTCTACGAGCAGTACTTC. Its translation: CASSEGRGKFYEQYF.

J is TRBJ1-1 and V is TRBV18; possible D gene TRBD1, 6 bases. The V gene lost 5 bases and the J gene lost 2 bases, with 12 bases spanning the gap. The germline gives CDR1 KGHSH, CDR2 LQKENI. The CDR3 sequence is 14 residues long. CDR3 coding DNA: TGTGCCAGCTCATCCAGGGGAGGTAACACTGAAGCTTTCTTT. Amino acid sequence: CASSSRGGNTEAFF.

V usage is TRBV6-5 and J usage is TRBJ1-4, with a tentative D call TRBD1 (5 bases). V dropped 8 bases and J dropped 10 bases, with 14 bases sitting between them. Looked up from germline, CDR1 is MNHEY and CDR2 is SVGAGI. CDR3 length: 12 amino acids. The CDR3 loop is CASRDEGLKLFF. The CDR3 nucleotides read TGTGCCAGCCGGGACGAGGGCCTAAAACTGTTTTTT.

The chain links TRBV3-1 (or the pseudogene TRBV3-2) to TRBJ2-1; TRBD2 matches 8 bases. The V gene's germline CDR1 is LGHDT and CDR2 YNNKEL (reference sequence). This CDR3 is built from 16 residues. V shed 0 bases, J shed 5 bases, and the junction held 6 bases outside the gene matches. CDR3 in DNA: TGTGCCAGCAGCCAAGAGGGACGGGGGGGTAACAATGAGCAGTTCTTC. The encoded protein is CASSQEGRGGNNEQFF.